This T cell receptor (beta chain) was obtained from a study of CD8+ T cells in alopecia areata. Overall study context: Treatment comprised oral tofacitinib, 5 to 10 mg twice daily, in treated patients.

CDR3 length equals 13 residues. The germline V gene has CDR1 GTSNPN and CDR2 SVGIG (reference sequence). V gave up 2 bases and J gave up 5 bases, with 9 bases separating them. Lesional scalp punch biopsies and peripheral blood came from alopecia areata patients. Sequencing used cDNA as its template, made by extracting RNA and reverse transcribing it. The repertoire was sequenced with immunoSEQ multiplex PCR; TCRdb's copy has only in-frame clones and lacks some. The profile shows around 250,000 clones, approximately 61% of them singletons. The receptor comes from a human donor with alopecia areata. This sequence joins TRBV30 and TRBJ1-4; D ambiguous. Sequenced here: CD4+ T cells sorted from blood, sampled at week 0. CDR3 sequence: CAWSSTVNEKLFF. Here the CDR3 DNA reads TGTGCCTGGAGTTCCACGGTGAATGAAAAACTGTTTTTT.